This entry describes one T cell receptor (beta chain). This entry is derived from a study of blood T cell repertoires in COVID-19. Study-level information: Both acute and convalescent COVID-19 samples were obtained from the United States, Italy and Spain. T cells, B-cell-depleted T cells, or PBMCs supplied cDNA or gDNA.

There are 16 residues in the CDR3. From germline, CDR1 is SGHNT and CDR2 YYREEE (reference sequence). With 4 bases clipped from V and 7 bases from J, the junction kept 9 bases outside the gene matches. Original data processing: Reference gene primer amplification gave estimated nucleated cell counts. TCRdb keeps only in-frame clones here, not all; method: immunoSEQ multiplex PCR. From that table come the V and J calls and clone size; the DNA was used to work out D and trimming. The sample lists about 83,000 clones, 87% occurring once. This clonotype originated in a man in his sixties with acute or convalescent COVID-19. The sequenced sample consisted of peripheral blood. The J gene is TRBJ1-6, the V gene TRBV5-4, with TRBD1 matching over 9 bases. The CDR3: CASSQDRGPRNSPLHF. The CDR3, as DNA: TGTGCCAGCAGCCAGGACAGGGGACCCCGCAATTCACCCCTCCACTTT.